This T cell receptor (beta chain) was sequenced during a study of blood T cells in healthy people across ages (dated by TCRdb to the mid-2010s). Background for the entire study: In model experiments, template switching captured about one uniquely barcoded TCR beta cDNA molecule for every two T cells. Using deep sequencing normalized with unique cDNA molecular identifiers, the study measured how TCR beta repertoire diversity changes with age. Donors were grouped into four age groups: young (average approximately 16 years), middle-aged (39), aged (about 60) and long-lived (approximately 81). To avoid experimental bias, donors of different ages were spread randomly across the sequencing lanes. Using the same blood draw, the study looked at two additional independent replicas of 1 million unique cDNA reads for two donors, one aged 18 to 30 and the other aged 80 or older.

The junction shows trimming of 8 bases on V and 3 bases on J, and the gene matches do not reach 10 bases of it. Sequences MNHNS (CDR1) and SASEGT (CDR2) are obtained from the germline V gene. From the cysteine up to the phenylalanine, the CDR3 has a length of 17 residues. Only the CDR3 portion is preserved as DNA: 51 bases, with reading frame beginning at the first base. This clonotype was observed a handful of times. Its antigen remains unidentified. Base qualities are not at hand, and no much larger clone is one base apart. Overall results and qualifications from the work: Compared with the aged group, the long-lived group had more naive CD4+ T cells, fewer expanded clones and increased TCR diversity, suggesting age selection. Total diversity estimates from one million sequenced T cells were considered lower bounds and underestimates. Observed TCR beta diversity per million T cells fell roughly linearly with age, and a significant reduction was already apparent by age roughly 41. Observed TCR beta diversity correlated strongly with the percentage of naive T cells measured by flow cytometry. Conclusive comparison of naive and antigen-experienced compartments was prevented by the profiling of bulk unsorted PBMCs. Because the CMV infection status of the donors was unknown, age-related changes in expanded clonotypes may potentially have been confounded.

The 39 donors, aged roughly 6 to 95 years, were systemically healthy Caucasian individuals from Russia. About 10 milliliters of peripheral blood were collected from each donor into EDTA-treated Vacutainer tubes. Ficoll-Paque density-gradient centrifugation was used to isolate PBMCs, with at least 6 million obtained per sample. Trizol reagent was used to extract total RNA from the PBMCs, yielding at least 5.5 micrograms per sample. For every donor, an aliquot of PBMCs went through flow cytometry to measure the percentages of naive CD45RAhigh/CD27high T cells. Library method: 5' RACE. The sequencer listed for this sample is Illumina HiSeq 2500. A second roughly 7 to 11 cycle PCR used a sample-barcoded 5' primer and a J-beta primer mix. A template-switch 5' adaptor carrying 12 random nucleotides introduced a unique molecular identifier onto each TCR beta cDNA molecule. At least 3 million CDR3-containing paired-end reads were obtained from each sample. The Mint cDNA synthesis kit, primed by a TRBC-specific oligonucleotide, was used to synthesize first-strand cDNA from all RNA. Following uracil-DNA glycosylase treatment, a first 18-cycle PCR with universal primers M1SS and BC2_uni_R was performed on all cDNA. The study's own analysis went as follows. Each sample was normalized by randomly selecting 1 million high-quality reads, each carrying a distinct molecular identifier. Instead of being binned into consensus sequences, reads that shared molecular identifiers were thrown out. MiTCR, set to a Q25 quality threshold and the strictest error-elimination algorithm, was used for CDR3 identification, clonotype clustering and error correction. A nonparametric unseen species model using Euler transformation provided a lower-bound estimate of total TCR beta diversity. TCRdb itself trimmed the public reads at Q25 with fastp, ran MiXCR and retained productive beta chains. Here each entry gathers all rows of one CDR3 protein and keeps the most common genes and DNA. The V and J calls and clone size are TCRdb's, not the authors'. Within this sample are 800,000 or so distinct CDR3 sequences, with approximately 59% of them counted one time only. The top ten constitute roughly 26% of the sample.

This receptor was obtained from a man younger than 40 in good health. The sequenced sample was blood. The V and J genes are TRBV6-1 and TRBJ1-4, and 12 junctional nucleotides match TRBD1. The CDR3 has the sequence CASGRDRGRKANEKLFF. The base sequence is TGTGCCAGCGGCCGGGACAGGGGGCGAAAGGCTAATGAAAAACTGTTTTTT.